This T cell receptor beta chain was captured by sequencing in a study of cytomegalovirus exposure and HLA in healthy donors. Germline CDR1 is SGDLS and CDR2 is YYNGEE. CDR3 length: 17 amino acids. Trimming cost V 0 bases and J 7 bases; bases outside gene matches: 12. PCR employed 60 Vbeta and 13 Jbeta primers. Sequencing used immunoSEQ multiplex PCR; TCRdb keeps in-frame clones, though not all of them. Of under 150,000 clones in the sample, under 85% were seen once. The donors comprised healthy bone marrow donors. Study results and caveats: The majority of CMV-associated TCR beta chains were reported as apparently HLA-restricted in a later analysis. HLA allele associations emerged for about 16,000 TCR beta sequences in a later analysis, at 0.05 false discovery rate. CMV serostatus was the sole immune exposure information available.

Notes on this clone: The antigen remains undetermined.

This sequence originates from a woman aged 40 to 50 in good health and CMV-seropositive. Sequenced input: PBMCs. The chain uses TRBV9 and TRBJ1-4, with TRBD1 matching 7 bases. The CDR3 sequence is CASSVGGGGRFGEKLFF. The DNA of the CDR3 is TGTGCCAGCAGCGTAGGTGGAGGGGGCAGGTTCGGTGAAAAACTGTTTTTT.